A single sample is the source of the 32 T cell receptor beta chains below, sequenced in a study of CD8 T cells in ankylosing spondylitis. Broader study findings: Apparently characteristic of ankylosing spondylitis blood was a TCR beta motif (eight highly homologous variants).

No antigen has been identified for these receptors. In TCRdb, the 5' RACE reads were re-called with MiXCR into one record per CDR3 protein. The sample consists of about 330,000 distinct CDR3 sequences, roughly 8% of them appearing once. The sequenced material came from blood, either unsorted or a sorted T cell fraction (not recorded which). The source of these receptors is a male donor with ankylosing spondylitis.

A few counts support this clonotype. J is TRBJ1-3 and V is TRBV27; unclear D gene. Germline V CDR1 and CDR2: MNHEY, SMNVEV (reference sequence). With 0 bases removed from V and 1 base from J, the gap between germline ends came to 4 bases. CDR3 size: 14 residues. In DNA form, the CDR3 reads TGTGCCAGCAGTTTATCGGGGTCTGGAAACACCATATATTTT. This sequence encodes CASSLSGSGNTIYF.

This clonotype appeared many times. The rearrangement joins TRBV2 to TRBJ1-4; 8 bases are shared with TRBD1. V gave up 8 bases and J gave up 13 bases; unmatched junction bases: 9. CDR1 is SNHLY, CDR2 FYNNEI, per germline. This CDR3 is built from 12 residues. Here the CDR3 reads CASGQGFGLLFF. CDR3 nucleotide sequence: TGTGCCAGCGGACAGGGTTTCGGTTTACTGTTTTTT.

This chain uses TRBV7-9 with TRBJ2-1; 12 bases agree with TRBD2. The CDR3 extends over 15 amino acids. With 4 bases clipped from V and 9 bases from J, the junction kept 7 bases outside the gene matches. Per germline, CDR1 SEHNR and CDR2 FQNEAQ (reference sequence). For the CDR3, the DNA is TGTGCCAGCAGCTCCCTAGCGGGAGGGCGTGTTGAGCAGTTCTTC. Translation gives CASSSLAGGRVEQFF.

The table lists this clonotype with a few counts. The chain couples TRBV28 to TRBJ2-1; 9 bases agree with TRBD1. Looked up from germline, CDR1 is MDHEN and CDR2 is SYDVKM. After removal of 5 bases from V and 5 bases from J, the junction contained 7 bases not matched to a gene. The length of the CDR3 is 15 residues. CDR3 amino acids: CASSPGTGWNNEQFF. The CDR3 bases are TGTGCCAGCAGTCCGGGGACAGGGTGGAACAATGAGCAGTTCTTC.

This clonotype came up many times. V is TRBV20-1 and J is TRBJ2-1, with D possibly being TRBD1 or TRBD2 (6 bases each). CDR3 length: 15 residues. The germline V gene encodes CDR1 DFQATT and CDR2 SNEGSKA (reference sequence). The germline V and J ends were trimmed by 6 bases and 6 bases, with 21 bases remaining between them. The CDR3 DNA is TGCAGTGCCCTCAGCGGAGGGGGAGTACGCAATGAGCAGTTCTTC. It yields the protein CSALSGGGVRNEQFF.

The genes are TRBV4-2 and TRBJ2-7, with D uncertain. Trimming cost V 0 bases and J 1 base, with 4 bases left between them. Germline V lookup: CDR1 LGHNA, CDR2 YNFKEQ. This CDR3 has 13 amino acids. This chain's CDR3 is CASSQDRSYEQYF. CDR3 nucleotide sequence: TGTGCCAGCAGCCAAGATCGGTCCTACGAGCAGTACTTC.

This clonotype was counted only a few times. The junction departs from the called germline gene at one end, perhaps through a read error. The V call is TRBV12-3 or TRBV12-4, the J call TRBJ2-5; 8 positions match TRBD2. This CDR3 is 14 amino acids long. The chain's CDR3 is CASSLAGEVKTQYF. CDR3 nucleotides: TGTGCCAGCAGTCTAGCGGGTGAGGTGAAGACCCAGTACTTC.

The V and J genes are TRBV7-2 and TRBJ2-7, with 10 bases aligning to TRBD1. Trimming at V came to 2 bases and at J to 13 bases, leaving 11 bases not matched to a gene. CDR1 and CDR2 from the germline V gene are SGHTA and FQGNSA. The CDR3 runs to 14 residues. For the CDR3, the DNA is TGTGCCAGCAGCTTAACCGGGACAGGGGAAAGTGGTTACTTC. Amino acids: CASSLTGTGESGYF.

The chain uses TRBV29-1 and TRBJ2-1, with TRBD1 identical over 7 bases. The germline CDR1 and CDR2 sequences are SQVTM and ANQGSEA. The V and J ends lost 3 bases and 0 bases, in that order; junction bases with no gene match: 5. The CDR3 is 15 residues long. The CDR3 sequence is CSVEVGGSSYNEQFF. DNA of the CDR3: TGCAGCGTTGAGGTAGGGGGCAGCTCCTACAATGAGCAGTTCTTC.

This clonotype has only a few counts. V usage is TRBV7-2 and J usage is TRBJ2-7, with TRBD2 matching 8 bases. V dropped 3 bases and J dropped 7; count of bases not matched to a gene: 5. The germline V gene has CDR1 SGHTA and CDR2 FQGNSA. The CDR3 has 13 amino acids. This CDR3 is CASSLTLAGEQYF. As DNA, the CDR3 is TGTGCCAGCAGCTTGACCTTAGCGGGAGAGCAGTACTTC.

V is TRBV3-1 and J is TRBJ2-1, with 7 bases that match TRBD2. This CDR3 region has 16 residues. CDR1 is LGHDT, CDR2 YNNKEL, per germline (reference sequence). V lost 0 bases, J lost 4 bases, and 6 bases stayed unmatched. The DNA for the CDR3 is TGTGCCAGCAGCCAAGATGAGCGGGGACTTTACAATGAGCAGTTCTTC. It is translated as CASSQDERGLYNEQFF.

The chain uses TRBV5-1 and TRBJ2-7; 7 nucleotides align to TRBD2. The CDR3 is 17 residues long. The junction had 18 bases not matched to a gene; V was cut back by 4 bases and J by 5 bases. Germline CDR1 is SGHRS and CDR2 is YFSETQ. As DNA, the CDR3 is TGCGCCAGCAGCCCTGGAGGAACGGGAGGCTTAGTCGACGAGCAGTACTTC. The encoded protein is CASSPGGTGGLVDEQYF.

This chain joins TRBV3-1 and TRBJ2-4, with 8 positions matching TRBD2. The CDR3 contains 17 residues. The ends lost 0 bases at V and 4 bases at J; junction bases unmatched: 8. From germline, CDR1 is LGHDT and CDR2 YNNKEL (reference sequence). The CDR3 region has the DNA TGTGCCAGCAGCCAAGATCGGGGGAGCGGGGGAAAAAACATTCAGTACTTC. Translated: CASSQDRGSGGKNIQYF.

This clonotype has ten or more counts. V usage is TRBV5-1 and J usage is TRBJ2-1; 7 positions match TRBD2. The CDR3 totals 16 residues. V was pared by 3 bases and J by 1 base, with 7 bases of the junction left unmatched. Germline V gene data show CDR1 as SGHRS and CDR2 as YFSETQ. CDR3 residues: CASSWARGSSYNEQFF. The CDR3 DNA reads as TGCGCCAGCAGCTGGGCTCGCGGGAGTTCCTACAATGAGCAGTTCTTC. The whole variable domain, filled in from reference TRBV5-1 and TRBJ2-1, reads KAGVTQTPRYLIKTRGQQVTLSCSPISGHRSVSWYQQTPGQGLQFLFEYFSETQRNKGNFPGRFSGRQFSNSRSEMNVSTLELGDSALYLCASSWARGSSYNEQFFGPGTRLTVL.

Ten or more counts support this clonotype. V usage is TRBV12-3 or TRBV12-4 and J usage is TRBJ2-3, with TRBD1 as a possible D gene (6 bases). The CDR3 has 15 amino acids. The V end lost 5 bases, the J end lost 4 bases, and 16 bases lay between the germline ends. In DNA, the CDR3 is TGTGCCAGCAGTCCCGGGACACGCTCGCCAGATACGCAGTATTTT. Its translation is CASSPGTRSPDTQYF.

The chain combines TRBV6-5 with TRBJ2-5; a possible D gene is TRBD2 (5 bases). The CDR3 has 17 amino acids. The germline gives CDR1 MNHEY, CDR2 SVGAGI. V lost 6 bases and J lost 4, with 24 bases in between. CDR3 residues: CASSVTMVAGRGETQYF. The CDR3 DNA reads TGTGCCAGCAGCGTTACTATGGTCGCTGGGAGAGGAGAGACCCAGTACTTC.

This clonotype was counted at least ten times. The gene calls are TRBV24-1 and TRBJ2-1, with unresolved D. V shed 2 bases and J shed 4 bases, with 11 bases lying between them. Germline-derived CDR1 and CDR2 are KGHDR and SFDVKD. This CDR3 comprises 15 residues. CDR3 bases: TGTGCCACCAGTGATTCCCGGACGCTATACAATGAGCAGTTCTTC. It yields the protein CATSDSRTLYNEQFF.

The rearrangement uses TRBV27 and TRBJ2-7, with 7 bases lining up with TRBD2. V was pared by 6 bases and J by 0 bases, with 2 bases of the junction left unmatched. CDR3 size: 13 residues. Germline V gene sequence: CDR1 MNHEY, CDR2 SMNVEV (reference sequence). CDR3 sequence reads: CASSRDYSYEQYF. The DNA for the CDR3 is TGTGCCAGCAGCCGGGACTACTCCTACGAGCAGTACTTC.

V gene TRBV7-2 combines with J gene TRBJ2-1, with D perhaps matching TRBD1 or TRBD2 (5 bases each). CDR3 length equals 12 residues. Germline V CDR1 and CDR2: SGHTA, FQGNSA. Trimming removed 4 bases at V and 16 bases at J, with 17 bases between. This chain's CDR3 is CASSSRWGFEFF. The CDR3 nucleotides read TGTGCCAGCAGCTCCCGCTGGGGGTTTGAATTCTTC. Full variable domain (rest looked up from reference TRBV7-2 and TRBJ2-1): GAGVSQSPSNKVTEKGKDVELRCDPISGHTALYWYRQSLGQGLEFLIYFQGNSAPDKSGLPSDRFSAERTGGSVSTLTIQRTQQEDSAVYLCASSSRWGFEFFGPGTRLTVL.

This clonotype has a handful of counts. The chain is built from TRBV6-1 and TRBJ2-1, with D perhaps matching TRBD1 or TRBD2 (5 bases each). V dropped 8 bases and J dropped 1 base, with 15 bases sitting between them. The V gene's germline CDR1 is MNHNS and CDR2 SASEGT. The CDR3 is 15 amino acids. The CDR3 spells CASGPMGVSYNEQFF. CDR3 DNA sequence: TGTGCCAGCGGCCCTATGGGGGTTTCCTACAATGAGCAGTTCTTC.

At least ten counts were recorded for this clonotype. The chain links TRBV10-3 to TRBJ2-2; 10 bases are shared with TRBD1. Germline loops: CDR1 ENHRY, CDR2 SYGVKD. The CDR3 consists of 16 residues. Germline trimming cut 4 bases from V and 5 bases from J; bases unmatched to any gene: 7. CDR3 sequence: CAISALTGGATGELFF. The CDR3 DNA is TGTGCCATCAGTGCCTTGACAGGGGGCGCGACCGGGGAGCTGTTTTTT.

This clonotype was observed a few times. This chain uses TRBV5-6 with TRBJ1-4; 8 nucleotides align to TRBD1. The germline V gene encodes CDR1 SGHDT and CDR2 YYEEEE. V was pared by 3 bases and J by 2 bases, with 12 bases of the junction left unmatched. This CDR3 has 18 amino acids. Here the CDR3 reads CASSSSSGQGGTNEKLFF. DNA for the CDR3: TGTGCCAGCAGCTCCTCATCCGGACAGGGAGGCACTAATGAAAAACTGTTTTTT.

The CDR3 spells CASSPGLAGGYYNEQFF. CDR3 bases: TGTGCCAGTAGTCCAGGACTAGCGGGAGGGTATTACAATGAGCAGTTCTTC. The V call is TRBV19, the J call TRBJ2-1, with 15 bases matching TRBD2. The length of the CDR3 is 17 residues. CDR1 LNHDA and CDR2 SQIVND come from the germline V gene (reference sequence). The V segment lost 5 bases and the J segment 4 bases; nucleotides outside the gene matches: 6. Full variable domain (rest looked up from reference TRBV19 and TRBJ2-1): DGGITQSPKYLFRKEGQNVTLSCEQNLNHDAMYWYRQDPGQGLRLIYYSQIVNDFQKGDIAEGYSVSREKKESFPLTVTSAQKNPTAFYLCASSPGLAGGYYNEQFFGPGTRLTVL.

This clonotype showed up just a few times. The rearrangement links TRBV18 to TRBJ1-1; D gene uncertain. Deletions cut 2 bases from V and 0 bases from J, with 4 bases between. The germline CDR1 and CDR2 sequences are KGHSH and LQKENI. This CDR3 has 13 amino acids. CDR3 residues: CASSPSVNTEAFF. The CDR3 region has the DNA TGTGCCAGCTCACCATCCGTGAACACTGAAGCTTTCTTT.

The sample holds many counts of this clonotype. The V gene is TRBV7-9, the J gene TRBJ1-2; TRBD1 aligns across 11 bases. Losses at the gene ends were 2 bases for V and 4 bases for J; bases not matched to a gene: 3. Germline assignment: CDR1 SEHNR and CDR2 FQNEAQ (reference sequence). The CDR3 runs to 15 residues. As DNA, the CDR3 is TGTGCCAGCAGCTTAACGGGACAGGGGGGCTATGGCTACACCTTC. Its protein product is CASSLTGQGGYGYTF.

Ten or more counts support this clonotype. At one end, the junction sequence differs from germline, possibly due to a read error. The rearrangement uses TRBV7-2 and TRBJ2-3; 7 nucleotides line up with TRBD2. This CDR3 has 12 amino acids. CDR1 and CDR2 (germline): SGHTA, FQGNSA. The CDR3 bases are TGTGCCAGCAGCATAGCGGGAGATACGCAGTATTTT. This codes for CASSIAGDTQYF. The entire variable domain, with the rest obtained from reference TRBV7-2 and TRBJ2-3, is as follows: GAGVSQSPSNKVTEKGKDVELRCDPISGHTALYWYRQSLGQGLEFLIYFQGNSAPDKSGLPSDRFSAERTGGSVSTLTIQRTQQEDSAVYLCASSIAGDTQYFGPGTRLTVL.

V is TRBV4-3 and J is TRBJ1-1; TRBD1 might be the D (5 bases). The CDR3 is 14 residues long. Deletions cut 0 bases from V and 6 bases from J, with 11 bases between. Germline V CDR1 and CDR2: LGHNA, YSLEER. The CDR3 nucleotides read TGCGCCAGCAGCCAAGATACCAGCAGGGCTGAAGCTTTCTTT. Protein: CASSQDTSRAEAFF.

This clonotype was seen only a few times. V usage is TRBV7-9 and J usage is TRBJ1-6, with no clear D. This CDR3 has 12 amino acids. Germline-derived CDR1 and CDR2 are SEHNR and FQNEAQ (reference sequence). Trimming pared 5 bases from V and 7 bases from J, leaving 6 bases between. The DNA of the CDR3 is TGTGCCAGCAGCCGCCCCAATTCACCCCTCCACTTT. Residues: CASSRPNSPLHF.

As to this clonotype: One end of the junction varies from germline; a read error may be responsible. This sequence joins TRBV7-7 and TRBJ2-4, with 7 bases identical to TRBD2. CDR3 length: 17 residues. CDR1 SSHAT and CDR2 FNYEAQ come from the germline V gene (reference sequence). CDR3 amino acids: CASSPRGRDWTKNIQYF. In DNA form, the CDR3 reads TGTGCTAGCAGCCCGCGGGGGAGGGATTGGACCAAAAACATTCAGTACTTC.

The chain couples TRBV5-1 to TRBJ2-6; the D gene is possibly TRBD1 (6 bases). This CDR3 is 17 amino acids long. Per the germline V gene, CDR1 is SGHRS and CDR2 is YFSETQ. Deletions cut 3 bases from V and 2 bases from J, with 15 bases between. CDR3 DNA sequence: TGCGCCAGCAGCTGGGGGTGGGGGCTGACTGGGGCCAACGTCCTGACTTTC. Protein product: CASSWGWGLTGANVLTF.

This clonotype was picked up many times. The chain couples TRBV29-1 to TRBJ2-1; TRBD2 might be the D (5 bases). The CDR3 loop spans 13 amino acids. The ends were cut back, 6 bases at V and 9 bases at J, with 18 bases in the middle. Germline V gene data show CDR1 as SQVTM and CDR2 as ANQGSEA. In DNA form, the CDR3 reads TGCAGCGTGGGAGTGAGGGAGTGGAGTGAGCAGTTCTTC. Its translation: CSVGVREWSEQFF.

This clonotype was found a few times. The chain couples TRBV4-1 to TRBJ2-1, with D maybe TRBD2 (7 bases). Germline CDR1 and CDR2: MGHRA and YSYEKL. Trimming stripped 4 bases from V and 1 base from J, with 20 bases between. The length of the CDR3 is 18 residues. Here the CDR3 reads CASSREGGLARSYNEQFF. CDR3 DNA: TGCGCCAGCAGCCGGGAGGGGGGGCTAGCCAGATCCTACAATGAGCAGTTCTTC.